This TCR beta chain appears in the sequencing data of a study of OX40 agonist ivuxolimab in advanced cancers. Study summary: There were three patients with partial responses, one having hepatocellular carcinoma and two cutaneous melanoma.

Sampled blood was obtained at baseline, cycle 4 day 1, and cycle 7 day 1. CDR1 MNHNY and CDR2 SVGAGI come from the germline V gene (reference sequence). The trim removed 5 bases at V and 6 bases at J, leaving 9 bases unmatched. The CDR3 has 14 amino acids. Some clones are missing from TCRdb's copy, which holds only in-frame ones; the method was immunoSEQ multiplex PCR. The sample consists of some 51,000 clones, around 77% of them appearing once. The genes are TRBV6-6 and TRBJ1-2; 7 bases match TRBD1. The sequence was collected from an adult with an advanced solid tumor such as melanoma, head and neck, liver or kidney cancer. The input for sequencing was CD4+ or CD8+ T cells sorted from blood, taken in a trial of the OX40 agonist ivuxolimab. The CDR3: CASSRQLQGDGYTF. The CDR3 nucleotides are TGTGCCAGCAGTCGCCAACTCCAGGGGGATGGCTACACCTTC.